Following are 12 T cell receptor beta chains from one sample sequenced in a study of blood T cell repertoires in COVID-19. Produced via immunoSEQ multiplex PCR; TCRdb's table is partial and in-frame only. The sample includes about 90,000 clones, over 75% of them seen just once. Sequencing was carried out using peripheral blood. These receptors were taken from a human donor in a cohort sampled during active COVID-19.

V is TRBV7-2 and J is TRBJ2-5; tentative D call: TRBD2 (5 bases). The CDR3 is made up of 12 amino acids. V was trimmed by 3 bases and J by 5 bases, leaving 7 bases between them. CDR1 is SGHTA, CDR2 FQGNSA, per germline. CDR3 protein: CASSFSVETQYF. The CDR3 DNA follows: TGTGCCAGCAGCTTTAGCGTCGAGACCCAGTACTTC.

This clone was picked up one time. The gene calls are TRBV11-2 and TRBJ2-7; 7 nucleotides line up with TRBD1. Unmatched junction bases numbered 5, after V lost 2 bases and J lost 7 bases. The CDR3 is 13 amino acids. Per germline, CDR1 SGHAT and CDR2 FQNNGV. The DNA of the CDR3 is TGTGCCAGCAGCTTACAGGGGGTGAGAGAGCAGTACTTC. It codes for CASSLQGVREQYF.

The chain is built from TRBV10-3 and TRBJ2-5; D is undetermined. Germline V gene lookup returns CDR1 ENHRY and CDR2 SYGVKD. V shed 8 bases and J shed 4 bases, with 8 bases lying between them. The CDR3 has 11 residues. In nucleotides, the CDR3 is TGTGCCATCGGTGGCGTAGAGACCCAGTACTTC. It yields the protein CAIGGVETQYF.

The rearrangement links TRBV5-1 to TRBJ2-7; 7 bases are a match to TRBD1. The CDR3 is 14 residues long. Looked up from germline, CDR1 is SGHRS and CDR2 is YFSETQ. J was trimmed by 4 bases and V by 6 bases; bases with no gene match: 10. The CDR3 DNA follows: TGCGCCAGCATACAGGGGCCTCCTGTGTACGAGCAGTACTTC. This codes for CASIQGPPVYEQYF.

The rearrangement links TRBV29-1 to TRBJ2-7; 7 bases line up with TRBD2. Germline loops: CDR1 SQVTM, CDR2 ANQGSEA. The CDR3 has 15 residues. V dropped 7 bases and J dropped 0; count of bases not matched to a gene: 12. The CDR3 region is CSARAGQGHSYEQYF. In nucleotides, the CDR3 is TGCAGCGCCAGAGCGGGGCAGGGTCACTCCTACGAGCAGTACTTC.

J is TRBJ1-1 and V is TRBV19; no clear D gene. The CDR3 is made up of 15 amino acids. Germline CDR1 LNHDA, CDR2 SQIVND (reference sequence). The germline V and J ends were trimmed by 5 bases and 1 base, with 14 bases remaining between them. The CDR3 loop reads CASSPLQPKNTEAFF. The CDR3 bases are TGTGCCAGTAGTCCACTACAACCCAAGAACACTGAAGCTTTCTTT.

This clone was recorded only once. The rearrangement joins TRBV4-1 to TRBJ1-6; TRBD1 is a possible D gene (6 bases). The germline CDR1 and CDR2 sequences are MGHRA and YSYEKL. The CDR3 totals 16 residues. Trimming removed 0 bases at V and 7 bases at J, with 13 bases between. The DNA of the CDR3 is TGCGCCAGCAGCCAAGAAGCGGCAGGGGTGAATTCACCCCTCCACTTT. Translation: CASSQEAAGVNSPLHF.

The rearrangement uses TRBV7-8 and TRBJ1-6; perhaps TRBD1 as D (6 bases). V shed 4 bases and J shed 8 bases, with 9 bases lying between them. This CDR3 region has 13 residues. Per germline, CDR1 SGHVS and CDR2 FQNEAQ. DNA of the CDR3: TGTGCCAGCAGCTATAACAGGGATTCACCCCTCCACTTT. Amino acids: CASSYNRDSPLHF.

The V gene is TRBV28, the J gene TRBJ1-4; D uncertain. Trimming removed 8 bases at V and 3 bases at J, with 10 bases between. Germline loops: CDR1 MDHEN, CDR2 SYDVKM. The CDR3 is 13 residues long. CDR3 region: CASYREANEKLFF. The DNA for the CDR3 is TGTGCCAGCTACCGGGAAGCTAATGAAAAACTGTTTTTT.

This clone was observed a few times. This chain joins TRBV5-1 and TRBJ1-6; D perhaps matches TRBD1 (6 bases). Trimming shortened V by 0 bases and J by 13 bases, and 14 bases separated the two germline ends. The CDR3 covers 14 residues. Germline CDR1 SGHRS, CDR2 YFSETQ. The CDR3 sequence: CASSLGQGSVPLHF. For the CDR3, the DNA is TGCGCCAGCAGCTTGGGCCAGGGGAGTGTTCCCCTCCACTTT.

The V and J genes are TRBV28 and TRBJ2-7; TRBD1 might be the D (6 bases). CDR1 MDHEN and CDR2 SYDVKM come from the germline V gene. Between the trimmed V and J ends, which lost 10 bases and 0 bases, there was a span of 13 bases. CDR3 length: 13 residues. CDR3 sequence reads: CATGAGDSYEQYF. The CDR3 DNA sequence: TGTGCCACCGGGGCAGGGGACTCCTACGAGCAGTACTTC.

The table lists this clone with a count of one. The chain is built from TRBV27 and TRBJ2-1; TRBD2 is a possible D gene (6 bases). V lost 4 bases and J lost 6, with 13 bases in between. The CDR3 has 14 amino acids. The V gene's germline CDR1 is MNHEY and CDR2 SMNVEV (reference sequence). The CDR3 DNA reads TGTGCCAGCAGTTCCTGGAGGGCACTCAATGAGCAGTTCTTC. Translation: CASSSWRALNEQFF.